The clone carrying this TCR beta chain appeared a few times. The CDR3 has 12 amino acids. The ends were cut back, 4 bases at V and 6 bases at J, with 10 bases in the middle. Germline loops: CDR1 MNHNS, CDR2 SASEGT. Before sorting, lamina propria lymphocytes were separated from surgical specimens by density gradient. Assay: immunoSEQ multiplex PCR; the TCRdb copy retains only in-frame clones and omits some. The sample has 350 to 450 clones; 75% to 85% are singletons. This record comes from a study of T cell repertoires in ileal Crohn's disease. This chain connects TRBV6-1 to TRBJ2-7; D is possibly TRBD1 (6 bases). The TCR originated in an adult with Crohn's disease. The specimen was CD4+ T cells sorted from the ileum. CDR3 sequence reads: CASSARGSEQYV. CDR3 in DNA: TGTGCCAGCAGTGCCAGGGGTAGCGAGCAGTACGTC.